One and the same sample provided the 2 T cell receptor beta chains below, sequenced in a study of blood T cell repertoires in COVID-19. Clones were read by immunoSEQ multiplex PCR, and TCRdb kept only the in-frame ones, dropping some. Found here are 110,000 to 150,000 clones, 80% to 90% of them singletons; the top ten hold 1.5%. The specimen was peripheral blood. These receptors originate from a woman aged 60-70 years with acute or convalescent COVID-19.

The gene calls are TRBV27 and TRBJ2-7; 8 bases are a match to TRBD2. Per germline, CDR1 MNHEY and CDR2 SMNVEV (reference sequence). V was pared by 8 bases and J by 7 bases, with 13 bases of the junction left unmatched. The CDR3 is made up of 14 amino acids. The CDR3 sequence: CASRNGLAMGEQYF. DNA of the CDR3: TGTGCCAGCCGGAATGGACTAGCCATGGGGGAGCAGTACTTC.

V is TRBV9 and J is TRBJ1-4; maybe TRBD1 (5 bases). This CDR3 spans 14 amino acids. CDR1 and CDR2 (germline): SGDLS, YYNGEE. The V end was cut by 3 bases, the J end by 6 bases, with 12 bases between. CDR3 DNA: TGTGCCAGCAGCGGGAGGACGGGGGATGAAAAACTGTTTTTT. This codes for CASSGRTGDEKLFF. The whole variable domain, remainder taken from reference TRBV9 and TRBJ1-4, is DSGVTQTPKHLITATGQRVTLRCSPRSGDLSVYWYQQSLDQGLQFLIQYYNGEERAKGNILERFSAQQFPDLHSELNLSSLELGDSALYFCASSGRTGDEKLFFGSGTQLSVL.